Following are 30 T cell receptor beta chains from one sample sequenced in a study of a mutant IDH1 vaccine in newly diagnosed glioma. The data were produced by immunoSEQ multiplex PCR, yet TCRdb's version contains in-frame clones alone and is incomplete. The repertoire includes 30,000 to 35,000 clones, around 89% of them detected once, and around 21% sits in the top ten. No antigen is known for these receptors. Sample time point: week 11, during vaccination. Every vaccination contained 300 ug of the mutant IDH1 20-mer peptide and was paired with topical imiquimod. Sequenced material: PBMCs, taken from a glioma patient whose treatment included an IDH1 peptide vaccine. The receptor source for this set is a man aged 18-30 years with glioma.

The CDR3 region has the DNA TGTGCCAGCAGCCCCGGGAAGGGGGGAAACACCATATATTTT. Protein sequence: CASSPGKGGNTIYF. The chain has TRBV7-9 and TRBJ1-3; weak D call: TRBD1 (5 bases). The CDR3 consists of 14 residues. The germline gives CDR1 SEHNR, CDR2 FQNEAQ (reference sequence). Trimming cost V 5 bases and J 4 bases, with 12 bases left between them.

The rearrangement uses TRBV14 and TRBJ1-1; D is undetermined. The length of the CDR3 is 17 residues. CDR1 SGHDN and CDR2 FVKESK come from the germline V gene. Trimming shortened V by 4 bases and J by 3 bases, and 21 bases separated the two germline ends. CDR3 loop: CASSRLPVGSWDTEAFF. The CDR3 region has the DNA TGTGCCAGCAGCCGTTTACCGGTGGGGAGCTGGGACACTGAAGCTTTCTTT. The variable domain in full, with the rest retrieved from reference TRBV14 and TRBJ1-1, is EAGVTQFPSHSVIEKGQTVTLRCDPISGHDNLYWYRRVMGKEIKFLLHFVKESKQDESGMPNNRFLAERTGGTYSTLKVQPAELEDSGVYFCASSRLPVGSWDTEAFFGQGTRLTVV.

This CDR3 reads CASSLWGGNTIYF. In DNA, the CDR3 is TGTGCCAGCAGCTTGTGGGGGGGAAACACCATATATTTT. The chain employs TRBV5-6 and TRBJ1-3, with D perhaps matching TRBD1 (5 bases). V dropped 1 base and J dropped 4 bases, with 6 bases sitting between them. In germline, CDR1 is SGHDT, CDR2 YYEEEE. CDR3 size: 13 residues.

The chain combines TRBV27 with TRBJ2-2; 8 positions match TRBD2. Looked up from germline, CDR1 is MNHEY and CDR2 is SMNVEV (reference sequence). The CDR3 spans 14 residues. With 4 bases clipped from V and 7 bases from J, the junction kept 5 bases outside the gene matches. CDR3 amino acids: CASSSAGVFGELFF. As DNA, the CDR3 is TGTGCCAGCAGTTCAGCGGGAGTGTTCGGGGAGCTGTTTTTT.

The chain couples TRBV14 to TRBJ2-7; no clear D. CDR1 and CDR2 from the germline V gene are SGHDN and FVKESK. V was trimmed by 3 bases and J by 6 bases, leaving 15 bases between them. This CDR3 has 14 amino acids. The CDR3 sequence is CASSQVGNGGEQYF. CDR3 sequence (DNA): TGTGCCAGCAGCCAGGTGGGGAATGGCGGCGAGCAGTACTTC.

The chain has TRBV19 and TRBJ1-2, with TRBD1 identical over 7 bases. Germline trimming cut 5 bases from V and 4 bases from J; bases unmatched to any gene: 1. Looked up from germline, CDR1 is LNHDA and CDR2 is SQIVND (reference sequence). This CDR3 has 12 residues. CDR3 amino acids: CASSRDSYGYTF. Written as DNA, the CDR3 is TGTGCCAGTAGTCGGGACAGCTATGGCTACACCTTC.

This chain joins TRBV28 and TRBJ2-1; 9 nucleotides match TRBD1. J lost 5 bases, V lost 7 bases, and 9 bases had no gene match. From germline, CDR1 is MDHEN and CDR2 SYDVKM. CDR3 length: 15 residues. CDR3 DNA sequence: TGTGCCAGCACCCTTCAAAGGACAGGGGACAATGAGCAGTTCTTC. Protein product: CASTLQRTGDNEQFF.

For the CDR3, the DNA is TGTGCCAGCAGTAAGGGACGGGTGAACACTGAAGCTTTCTTT. Protein sequence: CASSKGRVNTEAFF. The chain recombines TRBV6-5 with TRBJ1-1, with TRBD1 as a possible D gene (5 bases). The CDR3 runs 14 residues. Trimming left V 5 bases short and J 0 bases short, with 10 bases between. The germline CDR1 and CDR2 sequences are MNHEY and SVGAGI.

This clone has a single count. The CDR3 DNA reads TGCGCCAGCAGCCTCCTTTGGACGGCCACCGGGGAGCTGTTTTTT. It translates to CASSLLWTATGELFF. The chain recombines TRBV4-3 with TRBJ2-2; D gene uncertain. Germline CDR1 reads LGHNA; CDR2 reads YSLEER. CDR3 size: 15 residues. Trimming removed 4 bases at V and 4 bases at J, with 13 bases between.

The V call is TRBV7-9, the J call TRBJ2-3; 9 bases map to TRBD2. CDR1 is SEHNR and CDR2 is FQNEAQ in the germline V gene (reference sequence). Trimming removed 5 bases from V and 0 bases from J; junction bases left unmatched: 6. The CDR3 runs 16 residues. The CDR3 DNA reads TGTGCCAGCAGCCCCAGACTAGCGGTTAGCACAGATACGCAGTATTTT. This gives the protein CASSPRLAVSTDTQYF. The whole variable domain, filled in from reference TRBV7-9 and TRBJ2-3, reads DTGVSQNPRHKITKRGQNVTFRCDPISEHNRLYWYRQTLGQGPEFLTYFQNEAQLEKSRLLSDRFSAERPKGSFSTLEIQRTEQGDSAMYLCASSPRLAVSTDTQYFGPGTRLTVL.

This clone was seen a handful of times. V and J are TRBV4-2 and TRBJ1-1, with TRBD1 as a possible D gene (6 bases). Between the trimmed V and J ends, which lost 4 bases and 7 bases, there was a span of 10 bases. Germline V CDR1 and CDR2: LGHNA, YNFKEQ. This CDR3 has 12 residues. In DNA, the CDR3 is TGTGCCAGCAGCCGCACAGGGATTGAAGCTTTCTTT. Translated, it gives CASSRTGIEAFF.

The chain has TRBV14 and TRBJ2-1, with TRBD1 matching over 7 bases. V shed 5 bases, J shed 2 bases, and the junction held 3 bases outside the gene matches. From germline, CDR1 is SGHDN and CDR2 FVKESK. CDR3 length: 14 residues. CDR3 sequence: CASSVQGAYNEQFF. The CDR3 region has the DNA TGTGCCAGCAGCGTTCAGGGGGCCTACAATGAGCAGTTCTTC. Variable domain in full (rest from reference TRBV14 and TRBJ2-1): EAGVTQFPSHSVIEKGQTVTLRCDPISGHDNLYWYRRVMGKEIKFLLHFVKESKQDESGMPNNRFLAERTGGTYSTLKVQPAELEDSGVYFCASSVQGAYNEQFFGPGTRLTVL.

This chain joins TRBV19 and TRBJ1-3; 9 nucleotides line up with TRBD1. The trim removed 8 bases at V and 7 bases at J, leaving 21 bases unmatched. Germline CDR1 reads LNHDA; CDR2 reads SQIVND (reference sequence). The CDR3 spans 18 residues. The CDR3 protein is CASQSDGGQGKIWNTIYF. The CDR3 bases are TGTGCCAGTCAGTCAGACGGCGGACAGGGGAAGATTTGGAACACCATATATTTT.

Turning to this clone: Since the CDR3 does not end with the conserved phenylalanine or tryptophan, this likely comes from a read error. No DNA is shown, since the ends of the CDR3 on it are uncertain; the CDR3 is the one TCRdb lists. V is TRBV6-1 and J is TRBJ1-2. The CDR3 has 11 residues if both end residues are counted. In germline, CDR1 is MNHNS, CDR2 SASEGT. CDR3 residues: CASSEFLGGDL.

The genes are TRBV15 and TRBJ1-5; 10 nucleotides agree with TRBD1. Germline V lookup: CDR1 LNHNV, CDR2 YYDKDF (reference sequence). V was pared by 0 bases and J by 7 bases, with 0 bases of the junction left unmatched. CDR3 size: 14 residues. CDR3 loop: CATSRETGGQPQHF. CDR3 sequence (DNA): TGTGCCACCAGCAGAGAGACAGGGGGCCAGCCCCAGCATTTT.

The chain carries TRBV25-1 and TRBJ2-3; TRBD1 matches at 8 bases. The CDR3 consists of 13 residues. Germline CDR1 MGHDK, CDR2 SYGVNS. The junction had 3 bases not matched to a gene; V was cut back by 6 bases and J by 4 bases. CDR3: CASRGQVSDTQYF. CDR3 nucleotide sequence: TGTGCCAGCAGGGGACAGGTCTCAGATACGCAGTATTTT.

The chain's CDR3 is CASSSKTRTYGYTF. The DNA of the CDR3 is TGTGCCAGCAGCTCTAAGACAAGGACCTATGGCTACACCTTC. This chain connects TRBV5-4 to TRBJ1-2; D is uncertain. The V gene lost 3 bases and the J gene lost 4 bases, with 13 bases spanning the gap. This CDR3 has 14 amino acids. CDR1 and CDR2 (germline): SGHNT, YYREEE (reference sequence).

The CDR3 reads CASSLASSNYGYTF. The DNA of the CDR3 is TGTGCCAGCAGCTTAGCGTCCAGTAACTATGGCTACACCTTC. The chain links TRBV7-9 to TRBJ1-2; no clear D gene. V was shortened by 0 bases and J by 1 base, with 6 bases between the two germline ends. The length of the CDR3 is 14 residues. Germline V gives CDR1 SEHNR, CDR2 FQNEAQ (reference sequence).

The CDR3, as DNA: TGTGCCAGCAGTTCCGGGACAGCCTACGAGCAGTACTTC. The encoded protein is CASSSGTAYEQYF. The chain is built from TRBV5-6 and TRBJ2-7; 7 bases fit TRBD1. V trimming: 5 bases; J trimming: 2 bases; junction bases outside the gene matches: 4. Germline CDR1 and CDR2: SGHDT and YYEEEE. The CDR3 is 13 amino acids.

The chain recombines TRBV4-3 with TRBJ1-4, with no clear D. The CDR3 length is 14 residues. Germline V CDR1 and CDR2: LGHNA, YSLEER. V was cut by 1 base and J by 6 bases, with 9 bases left in between. This chain's CDR3 is CASSQARNDEKLFF. CDR3 in DNA: TGCGCCAGCAGCCAAGCCCGGAACGATGAAAAACTGTTTTTT.

V usage is TRBV29-1 and J usage is TRBJ2-7, with 9 nucleotides matching TRBD2. The CDR3 is 15 amino acids. Germline V gene lookup returns CDR1 SQVTM and CDR2 ANQGSEA. Trimming at V came to 1 base and at J to 6 bases, leaving 10 bases not matched to a gene. CDR3 region: CSVEGGSGSDFEQYF. CDR3 DNA: TGCAGCGTTGAAGGCGGTAGCGGGAGCGATTTCGAGCAGTACTTC.

This sequence joins TRBV7-2 and TRBJ2-6, with D possibly TRBD1 on 6 matching bases. Trimming removed 5 bases from V and 0 bases from J, with 11 bases in between. The CDR3 contains 16 residues. Germline V CDR1 and CDR2: SGHTA, FQGNSA. The CDR3 loop reads CASSRQGNSGANVLTF. DNA for the CDR3: TGTGCCAGCAGCCGGCAGGGGAACTCTGGGGCCAACGTCCTGACTTTC. The entire variable domain, with the rest obtained from reference TRBV7-2 and TRBJ2-6, is as follows: GAGVSQSPSNKVTEKGKDVELRCDPISGHTALYWYRQSLGQGLEFLIYFQGNSAPDKSGLPSDRFSAERTGGSVSTLTIQRTQQEDSAVYLCASSRQGNSGANVLTFGAGSRLTVL.

This chain links TRBV5-4 with TRBJ2-1; D possibly corresponds to TRBD2 (5 bases). Trimming removed 0 bases at V and 0 bases at J, with 7 bases between. The germline V gene has CDR1 SGHNT and CDR2 YYREEE (reference sequence). The CDR3 consists of 15 residues. CDR3 sequence: CASSLEAGSYNEQFF. The CDR3 nucleotides are TGTGCCAGCAGCTTGGAGGCGGGCTCCTACAATGAGCAGTTCTTC.

The chain combines TRBV6-5 with TRBJ2-7, with 8 bases fitting TRBD1. The germline V gene has CDR1 MNHEY and CDR2 SVGAGI. The CDR3 runs to 13 residues. V shed 6 bases, J shed 0 bases, and the junction held 1 base outside the gene matches. CDR3 nucleotide sequence: TGTGCCAGCAGACAGGGGGGCTCCTACGAGCAGTACTTC. Its protein is CASRQGGSYEQYF.

The chain recombines TRBV6-5 with TRBJ2-3; D is unresolved. This CDR3 region has 14 residues. Looked up from germline, CDR1 is MNHEY and CDR2 is SVGAGI. V was trimmed by 8 bases and J by 1 base, leaving 13 bases between them. In nucleotides, the CDR3 is TGTGCCAGCCGAGAAGTTGTTCGCACAGATACGCAGTATTTT. This translates into CASREVVRTDTQYF.

CDR3 DNA sequence: TGTGCCAGCAGCCAGGATCTAGCGGGACTAACAGATACGCAGTATTTT. It codes for CASSQDLAGLTDTQYF. This chain connects TRBV4-2 to TRBJ2-3; TRBD2 aligns across 9 bases. The CDR3 extends over 16 amino acids. V shed 3 bases and J 3 bases; nucleotides not matched to a gene: 7. Germline lookup yields CDR1 LGHNA and CDR2 YNFKEQ.

The rearrangement uses TRBV30 and TRBJ1-5, with D possibly being TRBD1 (5 bases). The CDR3 is 13 amino acids. V was shortened by 2 bases and J by 8 bases, with 13 bases between the two germline ends. Per the germline V gene, CDR1 is GTSNPN and CDR2 is SVGIG (reference sequence). CDR3 amino acids: CAWSSPGGEPQHF. The CDR3 DNA sequence: TGTGCCTGGAGTTCCCCGGGGGGTGAGCCCCAGCATTTT.

This chain joins TRBV2 and TRBJ1-5, with D unclear. The germline V gene has CDR1 SNHLY and CDR2 FYNNEI. V lost 3 bases and J 5 bases, leaving 14 bases between the germline ends. The CDR3 is 15 amino acids. In DNA form, the CDR3 reads TGTGCCAGCAGTGATCCCGGGCCTACCTATCAGCCCCAGCATTTT. It specifies CASSDPGPTYQPQHF.

This clone came up once. Here the CDR3 reads CASSGGLALADTQYF. DNA for the CDR3: TGTGCCAGCAGCGGAGGCCTAGCCCTCGCAGATACGCAGTATTTT. The chain employs TRBV5-5 and TRBJ2-3; tentative D call: TRBD2 (5 bases). V was trimmed by 4 bases and J by 4 bases, leaving 16 bases between them. CDR3 length equals 15 residues. Germline CDR1 reads SGHKS; CDR2 reads YYEKEE (reference sequence).

The chain has TRBV4-3 and TRBJ1-2, with D unclear. The germline V gene has CDR1 LGHNA and CDR2 YSLEER. Trimming removed 1 base from V and 4 bases from J, with 10 bases in between. This CDR3 comprises 14 residues. CDR3 in amino acids: CASSQGVYSYGYTF. CDR3 sequence (DNA): TGCGCCAGCAGCCAAGGAGTCTATAGCTATGGCTACACCTTC.